Sequencing of this T cell receptor (beta chain) was carried out in a study of beta chain features in type 1 diabetes. General observations from the study: A pattern of fewer insertions and more deletions at VDJ junctions was seen in type 1 diabetes patients. Sampled from patients, naive, central memory and Treg TCRB repertoires appeared more similar than those sampled from healthy donors.

The whole isolated RNA underwent reverse transcription, so sequencing captured expressed TCRB transcripts. Generated by immunoSEQ multiplex PCR, the TCRdb table keeps only in-frame clones and is missing some. The data show approximately 380,000 clones, over 13% seen once. This CDR3 contains 13 residues. J gave up 8 bases and V 1 base, and 2 bases lay outside the gene matches. Germline assignment: CDR1 SEHNR and CDR2 FQNEAQ (reference sequence). On this clone: The antigen remains undetermined.

Sequenced material: naive CD4+ T cells from blood. This receptor was taken from a woman under 30 in good health. The chain recombines TRBV7-9 with TRBJ2-5; 9 bases are shared with TRBD1. The CDR3 here is CASSLEGQGTQYF. Here the CDR3 DNA reads TGTGCCAGCAGCTTAGAGGGACAGGGTACCCAGTACTTC.